The next 15 T cell receptor beta chains were all read from a single sample in a study of T cells expressing NK-cell markers. TCRdb re-called the 5' RACE reads and catalogs CDR3 proteins one per entry, DNA excluded. The sample has some 150,000 distinct CDR3 sequences; the top ten hold around 12%. The source material was blood T cells: a sorted CD56 or NKG2C T cell subset, CD4+ or CD8+ T cells, or bulk PBMC T cells (not recorded which). The receptors come from a young man in good health.

The V and J genes are TRBV6-5 and TRBJ2-3; the TCRdb call, TRBD2, lacks DNA for checking. In germline, CDR1 is MNHEY, CDR2 SVGAGI. The CDR3 has 16 residues. CDR3 in amino acids: CASSYGGTSRTDTQYF.

This chain uses TRBV6-1 with TRBJ1-4; TCRdb selects TRBD1, and the lack of DNA leaves this call unchecked. CDR1 is MNHNS, CDR2 SASEGT, per germline. The CDR3 is 14 residues long. CDR3 loop: CASSREETNEKLFF.

The chain links TRBV10-3 to TRBJ2-1; with no DNA, the TCRdb D assignment of TRBD1 cannot be verified. The CDR3 consists of 15 residues. Germline loops: CDR1 ENHRY, CDR2 SYGVKD. CDR3 region: CAISPIRDRYNEQFF.

The rearrangement joins TRBV19 to TRBJ2-7; TCRdb reports TRBD1, a call that lacks DNA to check it against. The CDR3 spans 14 residues. Germline CDR1 reads LNHDA; CDR2 reads SQIVND (reference sequence). CDR3 protein: CASSIGQGLDEQYF.

This chain uses TRBV24-1 with TRBJ2-3; the TRBD2 assignment by TCRdb is unverifiable without DNA. The CDR3 has 15 residues. Germline assignment: CDR1 KGHDR and CDR2 SFDVKD. The CDR3 reads CATSDWNSGTDTQYF.

This CDR3 is CASSPWRNQVGETQYF. The chain joins TRBV28 to TRBJ2-5; TCRdb designates TRBD1, a call that cannot be tested without DNA. The CDR3 length is 16 residues. Germline lookup yields CDR1 MDHEN and CDR2 SYDVKM.

V usage is TRBV12-5 and J usage is TRBJ1-2. This CDR3 region has 12 residues. CDR1 LGHNT and CDR2 FRNRAP come from the germline V gene. CDR3 region: CASGLTTGGYTF.

The CDR3 spells CASSQGGGRARYEQFF. The V gene is TRBV4-1, the J gene TRBJ2-1; lacking DNA, the TRBD2 call made by TCRdb goes unchecked. The germline CDR1 and CDR2 sequences are MGHRA and YSYEKL. This CDR3 has 16 residues.

The chain is built from TRBV12-3 or TRBV12-4 and TRBJ2-2; TCRdb's D gene call, TRBD1, goes unchecked for lack of DNA. This CDR3 is 12 amino acids long. CDR3 sequence reads: CASCQGFGELFF.

The rearrangement links TRBV5-1 to TRBJ2-2; TCRdb's D call of TRBD2 is untestable without DNA. The V gene's germline CDR1 is SGHRS and CDR2 YFSETQ. The CDR3 loop spans 14 amino acids. This CDR3 is CASSWEAPTGELFF.

The genes are TRBV5-4 and TRBJ2-5; TCRdb selects TRBD2, and the lack of DNA leaves this call unchecked. CDR1 is SGHNT and CDR2 is YYREEE in the germline V gene (reference sequence). The length of the CDR3 is 16 residues. CDR3 in amino acids: CASSLEGAGGQETQYF.

The genes are TRBV6-5 and TRBJ2-7; TCRdb's assignment of TRBD2 cannot be checked, as there is no DNA. This CDR3 spans 15 amino acids. Germline V gives CDR1 MNHEY, CDR2 SVGAGI. The CDR3 reads CASSYASGSLYEQYF.

The rearrangement uses TRBV18 and TRBJ2-5; TCRdb's assignment of TRBD1 cannot be checked, as there is no DNA. The CDR3 has 14 amino acids. Germline-derived CDR1 and CDR2 are KGHSH and LQKENI. This CDR3 is CASSKGQGKETQYF.

The chain links TRBV11-2 to TRBJ2-3; TCRdb reports TRBD2, a call that lacks DNA to check it against. The CDR3 covers 14 residues. The germline V gene has CDR1 SGHAT and CDR2 FQNNGV. CDR3 loop: CASSLDLGADTQYF.

This rearrangement joins TRBV11-2 to TRBJ2-7; TCRdb reports TRBD1, a call that lacks DNA to check it against. CDR3 length: 16 amino acids. Germline-derived CDR1 and CDR2 are SGHAT and FQNNGV. The CDR3 loop reads CASSLDFRDRSYEQYF.